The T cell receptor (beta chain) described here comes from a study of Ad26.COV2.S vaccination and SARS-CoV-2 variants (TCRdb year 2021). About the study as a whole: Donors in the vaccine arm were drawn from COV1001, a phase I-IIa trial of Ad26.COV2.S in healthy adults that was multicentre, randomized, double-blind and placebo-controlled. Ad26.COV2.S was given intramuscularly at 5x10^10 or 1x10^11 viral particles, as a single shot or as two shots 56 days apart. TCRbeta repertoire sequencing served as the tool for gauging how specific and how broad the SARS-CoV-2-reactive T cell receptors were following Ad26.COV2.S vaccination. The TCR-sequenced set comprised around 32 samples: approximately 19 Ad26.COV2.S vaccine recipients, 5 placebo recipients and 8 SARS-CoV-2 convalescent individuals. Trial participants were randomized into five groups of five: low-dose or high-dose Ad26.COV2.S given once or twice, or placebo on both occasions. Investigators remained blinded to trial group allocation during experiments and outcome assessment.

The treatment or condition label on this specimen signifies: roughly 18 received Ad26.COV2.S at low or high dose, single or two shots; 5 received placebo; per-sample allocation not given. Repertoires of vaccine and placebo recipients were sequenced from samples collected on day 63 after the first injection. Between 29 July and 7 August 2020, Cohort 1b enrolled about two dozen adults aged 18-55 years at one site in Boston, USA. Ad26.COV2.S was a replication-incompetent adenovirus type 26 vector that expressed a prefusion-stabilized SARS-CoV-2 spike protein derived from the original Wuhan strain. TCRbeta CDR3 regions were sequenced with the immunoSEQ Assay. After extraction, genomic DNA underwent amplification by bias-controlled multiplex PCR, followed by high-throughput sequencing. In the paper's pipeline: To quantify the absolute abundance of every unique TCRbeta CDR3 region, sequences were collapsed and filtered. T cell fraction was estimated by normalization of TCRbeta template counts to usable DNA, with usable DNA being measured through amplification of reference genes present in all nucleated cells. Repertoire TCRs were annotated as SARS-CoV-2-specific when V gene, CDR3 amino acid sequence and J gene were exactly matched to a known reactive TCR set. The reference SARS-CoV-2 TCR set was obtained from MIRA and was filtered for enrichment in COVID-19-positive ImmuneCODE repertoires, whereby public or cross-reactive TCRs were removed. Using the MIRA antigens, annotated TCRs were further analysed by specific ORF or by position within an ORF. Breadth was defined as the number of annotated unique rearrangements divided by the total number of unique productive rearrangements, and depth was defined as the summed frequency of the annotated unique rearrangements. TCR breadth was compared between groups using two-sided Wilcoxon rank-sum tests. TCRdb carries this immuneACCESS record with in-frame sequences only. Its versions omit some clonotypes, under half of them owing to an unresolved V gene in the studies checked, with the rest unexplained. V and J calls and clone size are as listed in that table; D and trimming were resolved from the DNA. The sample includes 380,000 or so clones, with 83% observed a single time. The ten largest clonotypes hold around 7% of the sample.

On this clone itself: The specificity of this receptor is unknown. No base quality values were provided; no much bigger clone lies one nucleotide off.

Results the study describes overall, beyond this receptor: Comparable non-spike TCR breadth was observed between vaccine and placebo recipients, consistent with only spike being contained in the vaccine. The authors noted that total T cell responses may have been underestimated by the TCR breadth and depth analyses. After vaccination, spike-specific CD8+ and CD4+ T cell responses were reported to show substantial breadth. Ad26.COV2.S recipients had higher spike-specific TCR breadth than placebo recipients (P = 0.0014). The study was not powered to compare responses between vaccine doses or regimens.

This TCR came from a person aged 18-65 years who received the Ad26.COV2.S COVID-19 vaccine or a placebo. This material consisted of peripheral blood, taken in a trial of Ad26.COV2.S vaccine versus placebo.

The DNA sequence reads TGTGCCAGCAGCGTAGTAGGGGAGAGGAACACTGAAGCTTTCTTT. Translated, this gives CASSVVGERNTEAFF. The sequence links TRBV9 to TRBJ1-1, with TRBD1 perhaps the D gene, on 5 matching bases. A distance of 10 bases separates the germline ends of V and J, which lose 0 bases and 1 base respectively. CDR1 and CDR2 were assigned from the germline V gene as SGDLS and YYNGEE. Measured from the cysteine to the phenylalanine, the CDR3 is 15 residues long. Of all the DNA, just the CDR3 is kept, 45 bases in frame from base 1.